These 19 T cell receptor beta chains originate from one sample sequenced in a study of response to subunit inactivated influenza vaccine (dated by TCRdb to 2017 to 2018). The library was built by means of RT-PCR. TCRdb lists the instrument as Illumina HiSeq 2500. TCRdb itself trimmed the public reads at Q25 with fastp, ran MiXCR and retained productive beta chains. Every entry covers one CDR3 protein and lists the most common genes and DNA from its rows. The table for this sample lists 450,000 to 600,000 distinct CDR3 sequences; approximately 7.2% of them were counted only once. The ten largest clonotypes hold about 12% of the sample. Sequenced material: PBMCs from blood, taken roughly 24 months after vaccination. The receptor set was obtained from a man aged 45-69 years who received an inactivated influenza vaccine. Donor details come from another sample of the same person, matched by shared clones.

DNA of the CDR3: TGTGCCAGCAGTGAAGACAGGGTTAAGAATGGCTACACCTTC. Encoded protein: CASSEDRVKNGYTF. J is TRBJ1-2 and V is TRBV2, with D tentatively TRBD1 (6 bases). The germline V gene encodes CDR1 SNHLY and CDR2 FYNNEI. This CDR3 has 14 amino acids. V lost 1 base, J lost 6 bases, and 12 bases lay in between.

This clonotype turned up a few times. The chain carries TRBV7-2 and TRBJ1-4; D might be TRBD1 (6 bases). CDR1 and CDR2 from the germline V gene are SGHTA and FQGNSA. V was trimmed by 5 bases and J by 7 bases, leaving 17 bases between them. This CDR3 comprises 15 residues. CDR3 residues: CASSPREGVGEKLFF. The CDR3 DNA sequence: TGTGCCAGCAGCCCTCGAGAGGGGGTAGGTGAAAAACTGTTTTTT.

The chain is built from TRBV20-1 and TRBJ2-7; D unclear. The CDR3 extends over 13 amino acids. V lost 0 bases and J lost 3, with 9 bases in between. Germline V lookup: CDR1 DFQATT, CDR2 SNEGSKA (reference sequence). CDR3 protein: CSARDRVHYEQYF. As DNA, the CDR3 is TGCAGTGCTAGAGATAGGGTGCACTACGAGCAGTACTTC.

This chain joins TRBV20-1 and TRBJ2-3; 9 positions agree with TRBD2. V trimming: 3 bases; J trimming: 0 bases; junction bases outside the gene matches: 10. Germline V lookup: CDR1 DFQATT, CDR2 SNEGSKA (reference sequence). The CDR3 totals 17 residues. The CDR3 spells CSARRGSGGPSTDTQYF. For the CDR3, the DNA is TGCAGTGCTAGGCGGGGGAGCGGGGGGCCTAGCACAGATACGCAGTATTTT.

In this sample, this clonotype turned up many times. The rearrangement joins TRBV6-1 to TRBJ2-7, with 13 nucleotides matching TRBD2. Germline CDR1 is MNHNS and CDR2 is SASEGT. The CDR3 extends over 15 amino acids. After removal of 6 bases from V and 4 bases from J, the junction contained 6 bases not matched to a gene. CDR3 coding DNA: TGTGCCAGCAGCCCCGGACTAGCGGGAGAATACGAGCAGTACTTC. It codes for CASSPGLAGEYEQYF.

This clonotype was observed at least ten times. The chain is built from TRBV24-1 and TRBJ1-2, with D possibly being TRBD1 (5 bases). There are 16 residues in the CDR3. Trimming removed 1 base from V and 5 bases from J, with 16 bases in between. Germline V gene sequence: CDR1 KGHDR, CDR2 SFDVKD. DNA for the CDR3: TGTGCCACCAGTGATTTTTCGTCGCCAGGGTGGTATGGCTACACCTTC. Protein sequence: CATSDFSSPGWYGYTF.

CDR3 DNA: TGCAGTGCTGAGGGCGGGACAGGCTCCTACGAGCAGTACTTC. Translation: CSAEGGTGSYEQYF. This chain connects TRBV20-1 to TRBJ2-7; TRBD1 aligns across 8 bases. The CDR3 contains 14 residues. The V and J ends lost 5 bases and 0 bases, in that order; junction bases with no gene match: 6. From germline, CDR1 is DFQATT and CDR2 SNEGSKA (reference sequence).

The chain employs TRBV3-1 and TRBJ2-5, with D hard to call. CDR1 LGHDT and CDR2 YNNKEL come from the germline V gene (reference sequence). Between the trimmed V and J ends, which lost 1 base and 0 bases, there was a span of 9 bases. The CDR3 is 15 residues long. The CDR3 sequence is CASSQAGHYQETQYF. CDR3 sequence (DNA): TGTGCCAGCAGCCAAGCGGGTCATTACCAAGAGACCCAGTACTTC.

The V gene is TRBV6-1, the J gene TRBJ2-1; 9 nucleotides align to TRBD1. The J segment lost 7 bases and the V segment lost 4 bases, leaving 14 bases of the junction unmatched. This CDR3 contains 17 residues. CDR1 MNHNS and CDR2 SASEGT come from the germline V gene. In DNA, the CDR3 is TGTGCCAGCAGTGCCTGGGGCCCACAGGGGGCCGGGAATGAGCAGTTCTTC. This codes for CASSAWGPQGAGNEQFF.

This clonotype was counted a few times. The J gene is TRBJ2-7, the V gene TRBV10-3; TRBD2 matches at 8 bases. The CDR3 runs to 13 residues. The germline V gene has CDR1 ENHRY and CDR2 SYGVKD. Losses at the gene ends were 9 bases for V and 7 bases for J; bases not matched to a gene: 11. In DNA, the CDR3 is TGTGCCATGTCAGCGGGGGAGAGGTGGGAGCAGTACTTC. Protein product: CAMSAGERWEQYF.

This clonotype was observed at least ten times. The rearrangement joins TRBV12-3 or TRBV12-4 to TRBJ2-5; weak D call: TRBD1 (6 bases). The CDR3 is 15 amino acids. Trimming cost V 5 bases and J 2 bases, with 15 bases left between them. This CDR3 reads CASSPGQTGQETQYF. In nucleotides, the CDR3 is TGTGCCAGCAGTCCTGGACAGACGGGGCAAGAGACCCAGTACTTC.

This clonotype was seen many times. The chain carries TRBV3-1 and TRBJ2-6; D not certain. Trimming pared 1 base from V and 0 bases from J, leaving 13 bases between. The germline V gene has CDR1 LGHDT and CDR2 YNNKEL (reference sequence). There are 18 residues in the CDR3. The CDR3 DNA reads TGTGCCAGCAGCCAAGCCCCCGGACGTAGCTCTGGGGCCAACGTCCTGACTTTC. This codes for CASSQAPGRSSGANVLTF.

This clonotype was detected only a few times. The chain uses TRBV7-9 and TRBJ2-1, with D unresolved. Between the trimmed V and J ends, which lost 3 bases and 8 bases, there was a span of 11 bases. The germline V gene has CDR1 SEHNR and CDR2 FQNEAQ (reference sequence). The CDR3 loop spans 13 amino acids. For the CDR3, the DNA is TGTGCCAGCAGCTTTTCGGCAGCCGATGAGCAGTTCTTC. Protein product: CASSFSAADEQFF.

The chain is built from TRBV11-2 and TRBJ2-6; D is undetermined. V lost 3 bases and J 0 bases, leaving 6 bases between the germline ends. The CDR3 covers 15 residues. The germline CDR1 and CDR2 sequences are SGHAT and FQNNGV. CDR3 bases: TGTGCCAGCAGCTTTTCTAACTCTGGGGCCAACGTCCTGACTTTC. This gives the protein CASSFSNSGANVLTF. The full variable domain, its missing parts supplied by reference TRBV11-2 and TRBJ2-6, is EAGVAQSPRYKIIEKRQSVAFWCNPISGHATLYWYQQILGQGPKLLIQFQNNGVVDDSQLPKDRFSAERLKGVDSTLKIQPAKLEDSAVYLCASSFSNSGANVLTFGAGSRLTVL.

The CDR3 bases are TGCAGTGCCCTTCCGGGGGTGGGGCGCGAGCAGTACTTC. As protein: CSALPGVGREQYF. The genes are TRBV20-1 and TRBJ2-7; TRBD2 might be the D (6 bases). This CDR3 comprises 13 residues. CDR1 is DFQATT, CDR2 SNEGSKA, per germline (reference sequence). V lost 6 bases and J lost 6, with 18 bases in between.

The chain joins TRBV6-1 to TRBJ2-1; 11 bases line up with TRBD2. CDR3 size: 15 residues. Looked up from germline, CDR1 is MNHNS and CDR2 is SASEGT. V dropped 6 bases and J dropped 4; count of bases not matched to a gene: 5. Written as DNA, the CDR3 is TGTGCCAGCAGGAGGGGACTAGCGGAATACAATGAGCAGTTCTTC. Protein sequence: CASRRGLAEYNEQFF.

The V call is TRBV5-1, the J call TRBJ2-7, with a possible D match to TRBD1 (6 bases). In germline, CDR1 is SGHRS, CDR2 YFSETQ. The CDR3 spans 15 residues. V lost 2 bases and J lost 5, with 17 bases in between. The CDR3 DNA reads as TGCGCCAGCAGCTTCTTCTCCGGGACAATCAACGAGCAGTACTTC. Translating gives CASSFFSGTINEQYF.

The chain uses TRBV4-2 and TRBJ2-1, with a weak D call TRBD2 (5 bases). The CDR3 runs to 15 residues. Germline values: CDR1 LGHNA, CDR2 YNFKEQ. V was cut by 11 bases and J by 0 bases, with 17 bases left in between. CDR3 in amino acids: CAGRGAGSSYNEQFF. CDR3 in DNA: TGTGCCGGCCGCGGCGCGGGTAGCTCCTACAATGAGCAGTTCTTC.

This chain links TRBV25-1 with TRBJ2-1; D could derive from TRBD1 or TRBD2 (6 bases each). V was pared by 4 bases and J by 11 bases, with 18 bases between. The CDR3 spans 14 residues. CDR1 and CDR2 from the germline V gene are MGHDK and SYGVNS. In nucleotides, the CDR3 is TGTGCCAGCAGTGCCACAGGGAGCGGGCTCAAGCAGTTCTTC. It translates to CASSATGSGLKQFF.